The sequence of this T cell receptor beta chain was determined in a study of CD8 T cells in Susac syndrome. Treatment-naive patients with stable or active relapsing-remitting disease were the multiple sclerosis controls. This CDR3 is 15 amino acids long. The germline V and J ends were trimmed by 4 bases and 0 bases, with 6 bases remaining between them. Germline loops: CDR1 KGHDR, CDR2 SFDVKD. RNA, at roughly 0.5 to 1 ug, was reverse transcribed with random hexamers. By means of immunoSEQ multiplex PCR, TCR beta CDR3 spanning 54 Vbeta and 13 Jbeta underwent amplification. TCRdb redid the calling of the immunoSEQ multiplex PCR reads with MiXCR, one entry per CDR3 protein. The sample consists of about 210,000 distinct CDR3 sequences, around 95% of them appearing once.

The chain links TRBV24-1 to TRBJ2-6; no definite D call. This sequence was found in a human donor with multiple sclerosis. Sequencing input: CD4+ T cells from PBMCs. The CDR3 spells CATSDPNSGANVLTF. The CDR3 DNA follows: TGTGCCACCAGTGACCCCAACTCTGGGGCCAACGTCCTGACTTTC.